This is a list of T cell receptor beta chains from one sample in a study of T cells in Graves' hyperthyroidism and ophthalmopathy. TCRdb reprocessed the multiplex PCR reads via MiXCR and lists one record per CDR3 protein. This repertoire shows about 640,000 distinct CDR3 sequences, about 45% found once; its top ten account for 6.5% to 9%. The material sequenced was peripheral blood or thyroid tissue (not recorded which). These receptors all stem from an adult man with Graves' disease, either hyperthyroidism or ophthalmopathy (not recorded which). Each CDR3 is given with its conserved first and last residue. A D gene is named only where the DNA matches it firmly. Size values are once, few and many counts, or a class for expanded clones, and some rows have none.

j_call,clone_size,d_call,v_call,cdr3_nt,cdr3_aa
TRBJ2-7,NA,NA,TRBV19,TGTGCCAGTAGTAACCTCCCTGCGGGGTGGGACGAGCAGTACTTC,CASSNLPAGWDEQYF
TRBJ2-7,many,NA,TRBV20-1,TGCAGTGCTAGGGAGGGGGCTGGGGCCTACGAGCAGTACTTC,CSAREGAGAYEQYF
TRBJ2-5,many,NA,TRBV20-1,TGCAGTGCTATCAGGGCAGAGACCCAGTACTTC,CSAIRAETQYF
TRBJ1-5,NA,NA,TRBV2,TGTGCCAGCAGCCCGGGAACGGGACTGGATAATCAGCCCCAGCATTTT,CASSPGTGLDNQPQHF
TRBJ1-5,many,NA,TRBV25-1,TGTGCCAGCAGTTCCCAGGGGATTGATCAGCCCCAGCATTTT,CASSSQGIDQPQHF
TRBJ1-4,NA,TRBD1,TRBV2,TGTGCCAGCAGCTGGACAGGGACTGAAAAACTGTTTTTT,CASSWTGTEKLFF
TRBJ1-1,many,NA,TRBV20-1,TGCAGTGCTCTCTTCGGGAACACTGAAGCTTTCTTT,CSALFGNTEAFF
TRBJ1-2,NA,NA,TRBV7-9,TGTGCCAGCAGCTGGACAGCCCCCGGCTATGGCTACACCTTC,CASSWTAPGYGYTF
TRBJ2-7,NA,NA,TRBV7-8,TGTGCCTGGAGTGTCAGGGGACTTGCCTACGAGCAGTACTTC,CAWSVRGLAYEQYF
TRBJ2-5,once,TRBD1,TRBV7-3,TGTGCCAGCAGCCCTACATCCGGGACAGGGGGCGAGACCCAGTACTTC,CASSPTSGTGGETQYF
TRBJ2-5,NA,NA,TRBV7-2,TGTGCCAGCAGCCCCCTACAGGGAGCGGGAGAGACCCAGTACTTC,CASSPLQGAGETQYF
TRBJ1-5,NA,TRBD1,TRBV2,TGTGCCAGCAGAGAAGGGACAGGGGCGAATCAGCCCCAGCATTTT,CASREGTGANQPQHF